These T cell receptor beta chains were read from a single sample in a study of cytomegalovirus exposure and HLA in healthy donors. Only in-frame clones appear in the TCRdb table, and some are missing; sequencing was by immunoSEQ multiplex PCR. In the table there are more than 140,000 clones, approximately 80% of which are singletons. Source material: PBMCs. Source of these receptors: a man aged 25-45 years in good health and CMV-seropositive. Both conserved end residues are part of each CDR3. Each record gives: V gene, J gene, D gene, clone size, CDR3 DNA, CDR3 protein. D genes are given only for firm matches. Clone size appears in some rows only: once, few, many, or a class for an expanded clone.

V: TRBV7-2
J: TRBJ2-3
D: .
size: .
DNA: TGTGCCAGCAGCTTAGGCCGACTAGTGTCAGATACGCAGTATTTT
CDR3: CASSLGRLVSDTQYF

V: TRBV9
J: TRBJ2-1
D: .
size: .
DNA: TGTGCCAGCAGCGCCCTTGGGCAGGTTGCCTACAATGAGCAGTTCTTC
CDR3: CASSALGQVAYNEQFF

V: TRBV4-1
J: TRBJ2-7
D: TRBD2
size: once
DNA: TGCGCCAGCAGCCTAGGGAGGCTAGCGGGCTACGAGCAGTACTTC
CDR3: CASSLGRLAGYEQYF

V: TRBV27
J: TRBJ2-2
D: .
size: .
DNA: TGTGCCAGCAGTTTGTTTTGGAGCACCGGGGAGCTGTTTTTT
CDR3: CASSLFWSTGELFF

V: TRBV27
J: TRBJ2-7
D: TRBD1
size: .
DNA: TGTGCCAGCAGTCCACGGGACAGAGTCTTTCCGACCCCCTACGAGCAGTACTTC
CDR3: CASSPRDRVFPTPYEQYF

V: TRBV5-8
J: TRBJ2-5
D: TRBD2
size: few
DNA: TGTGCCAGCACTCTATGGGCGGGACTAGCGGGAAAAGAGACCCAGTACTTC
CDR3: CASTLWAGLAGKETQYF

V: TRBV19
J: TRBJ1-5
D: .
size: .
DNA: TGTGCCAGTAGTACCTCGTGGGGCGGCAATCAGCCCCAGCATTTT
CDR3: CASSTSWGGNQPQHF

V: TRBV4-3
J: TRBJ2-7
D: .
size: .
DNA: TGCGCCAGCAGCCAAGGGACTACCTACTACGAGCAGTACTTC
CDR3: CASSQGTTYYEQYF

V: TRBV7-6
J: TRBJ1-1
D: .
size: .
DNA: TGTGCCAGCAGCTCCCAGACAGTGAACACTGAAGCTTTCTTT
CDR3: CASSSQTVNTEAFF

V: TRBV6-5
J: TRBJ1-5
D: .
size: .
DNA: TGTGCCAGCAGTTTCCGGGGTAGCAATCAGCCCCAGCATTTT
CDR3: CASSFRGSNQPQHF

V: TRBV29-1
J: TRBJ1-1
D: .
size: .
DNA: TGCAGCGTTGACGACAGGCAGGGGACTGAAGCTTTCTTT
CDR3: CSVDDRQGTEAFF

V: TRBV28
J: TRBJ1-5
D: TRBD1
size: .
DNA: TGTGCCAGCTTTGTGTCGGGACAGGGTGCCCAGCCCCAGCATTTT
CDR3: CASFVSGQGAQPQHF

V: TRBV7-8
J: TRBJ2-1
D: .
size: .
DNA: TGTGCCAGCAGCCAACGTAGTCTTAATGAGCAGTTCTTC
CDR3: CASSQRSLNEQFF

V: TRBV29-1
J: TRBJ2-1
D: .
size: .
DNA: TGCAGCGGGAGCCGGGGAAGTGAGTTCTTC
CDR3: CSGSRGSEFF

V: TRBV14
J: TRBJ2-2
D: TRBD1
size: once
DNA: TGTGCCAGCAGCCATGGACAGGGGGCCAGCACCGGGGAGCTGTTTTTT
CDR3: CASSHGQGASTGELFF

V: TRBV27
J: TRBJ1-2
D: .
size: .
DNA: TGTGCCAGCAGTTCCTGGACAGATGGCTACACCTTC
CDR3: CASSSWTDGYTF

V: TRBV4-2
J: TRBJ2-1
D: .
size: few
DNA: TGTGCCAGCAGCCAAGTAGATGAGCAGTTCTTC
CDR3: CASSQVDEQFF

V: TRBV18
J: TRBJ1-1
D: .
size: few
DNA: TGTGCCAGCTCTCTTAGAGACACTAACACTGAAGCTTTCTTT
CDR3: CASSLRDTNTEAFF

V: TRBV7-2
J: TRBJ1-1
D: .
size: .
DNA: TGTGCCAGCAGCTTTGGGAGTAACACTGAAGCTTTCTTT
CDR3: CASSFGSNTEAFF

V: TRBV6-4
J: TRBJ1-4
D: TRBD1
size: medium-sized
DNA: TGTGCCAGCAGTGACTCGGGGACAGGGGTTGAAAAACTGTTTTTT
CDR3: CASSDSGTGVEKLFF

V: TRBV15
J: TRBJ2-7
D: .
size: .
DNA: TGTGCCACCAGCAGAGAAGCAGGAACCCCATCCTACGAGCAGTACTTC
CDR3: CATSREAGTPSYEQYF

V: TRBV6-5
J: TRBJ1-2
D: .
size: .
DNA: TGTGCCAGCAGTTATGGGCAGGGAATCCCCGGCGGCTACACCTTC
CDR3: CASSYGQGIPGGYTF

V: TRBV12-5
J: TRBJ2-1
D: TRBD2
size: once
DNA: TGTGCTAGTGGGAGCACCAGGGACTACCACTCCTACAATGAGCAGTTCTTC
CDR3: CASGSTRDYHSYNEQFF

V: TRBV6-1
J: TRBJ2-1
D: TRBD1
size: .
DNA: TGTGCCAGCATACAGGGGACATACAATGAGCAGTTCTTC
CDR3: CASIQGTYNEQFF

V: TRBV27
J: TRBJ1-5
D: .
size: once
DNA: TGTGCCAGCAGTTTTTATAGCAATCAGCCCCAGCATTTT
CDR3: CASSFYSNQPQHF

V: TRBV7-9
J: TRBJ2-7
D: TRBD1
size: .
DNA: TGTTCCAGCAGCGCTCCGGACAGGGGCTACGAGCAGTACTTC
CDR3: CSSSAPDRGYEQYF

V: TRBV5-1
J: TRBJ2-7
D: .
size: once
DNA: TGCGCCAGCAGCTCGACATACAGGGACGACGAGCAGTACTTC
CDR3: CASSSTYRDDEQYF

V: TRBV5-1
J: TRBJ2-1
D: .
size: few
DNA: TGCGCCAGCAGCTTGGAGGGGGACGGCCACAATGAGCAGTTCTTC
CDR3: CASSLEGDGHNEQFF

V: TRBV28
J: TRBJ1-1
D: TRBD1
size: .
DNA: TGTGCCAGCAGGTCCACCCTACCTGGACAGGTCGACTTT
CDR3: CASRSTLPGQVDF

V: TRBV6-1
J: TRBJ1-4
D: .
size: .
DNA: TGTGCCATAACACCAGACTTTAATGAAAAACTGTTTTTT
CDR3: CAITPDFNEKLFF

V: TRBV5-1
J: TRBJ2-7
D: .
size: .
DNA: TGCGCCAGCAGCTTGGTTGTAGCTCCCTACGAGCAGTACTTC
CDR3: CASSLVVAPYEQYF

V: TRBV7-2
J: TRBJ2-3
D: TRBD2
size: .
DNA: TGTGCCAGCAGCCCCCTGGGACTAGCGGGAAGTGATACGCAGTATTTT
CDR3: CASSPLGLAGSDTQYF

V: TRBV7-9
J: TRBJ2-3
D: TRBD2
size: .
DNA: TGTGCCAGCAGCTCGATAGCGGGGGACACAGATACGCAGTATTTT
CDR3: CASSSIAGDTDTQYF

V: TRBV18
J: TRBJ2-7
D: .
size: .
DNA: TGTGCCAGCTCACCAGTTCCAGACATTTCCTACGAGCAGTACTTC
CDR3: CASSPVPDISYEQYF

V: TRBV5-5
J: TRBJ2-3
D: TRBD2
size: .
DNA: TGTGCCAGCAGTTTCACCACGGGGGGGGCAGATACGCAGTATTTT
CDR3: CASSFTTGGADTQYF

V: TRBV5-1
J: TRBJ1-1
D: .
size: .
DNA: TGCGCCAGCAGCCTCGAGGGGGGGATCGGCACTGAAGCTTTCTTT
CDR3: CASSLEGGIGTEAFF

V: TRBV9
J: TRBJ1-2
D: TRBD1
size: .
DNA: TGTGCCAGCAGCACGACAGGGGGAAGGCACACCTTC
CDR3: CASSTTGGRHTF

V: TRBV10-3
J: TRBJ1-2
D: TRBD1
size: once
DNA: TGTGCCATCAGTGTGGGACAGCTGAACTATGGCTACACCTTC
CDR3: CAISVGQLNYGYTF

V: TRBV11-2
J: TRBJ1-1
D: TRBD1
size: few
DNA: TGTGCCAGCAGCCCTACCCCCGGACAGGGGAACACTGAAGCTTTCTTT
CDR3: CASSPTPGQGNTEAFF

V: TRBV2
J: TRBJ2-7
D: .
size: .
DNA: TGTGCCACCACGGGACTCCTCTCCTACGAGCAGTACTTC
CDR3: CATTGLLSYEQYF

V: TRBV5-1
J: TRBJ2-5
D: TRBD1
size: .
DNA: TGCGCCAGCAGCCTGATGGGACAGGGGGGAGAGACCCAGTACTTC
CDR3: CASSLMGQGGETQYF

V: TRBV6-5
J: TRBJ1-3
D: TRBD1
size: .
DNA: TGTGCCAGCACCAGGGGGGCGAGCTCTGGAAACACCATATATTTT
CDR3: CASTRGASSGNTIYF

V: TRBV30
J: TRBJ1-2
D: .
size: .
DNA: TGTGCCTGGAGGCGGTCGGAGTCGTTTTATGGCCACACCTTC
CDR3: CAWRRSESFYGHTF

V: TRBV28
J: TRBJ2-2
D: TRBD1
size: .
DNA: TGTGCCAGCAGCCCCGGGACAGCGAACACCGGGGAGCTGTTTTTT
CDR3: CASSPGTANTGELFF

V: TRBV5-1
J: TRBJ1-6
D: .
size: .
DNA: TGCGCCAGCAGCTTGGCGGACAAATACTCACCCCTCCACTTT
CDR3: CASSLADKYSPLHF

V: TRBV6-6
J: TRBJ2-5
D: .
size: .
DNA: TGTGCCAGCAGCCCCAGAGGATCCGGGGAGACCCAGTACTTC
CDR3: CASSPRGSGETQYF

V: TRBV5-4
J: TRBJ2-5
D: .
size: .
DNA: TGTGCCAGCAGCTCCGCGAGGGAGCGGTCCCAAGAGACCCAGTACTTC
CDR3: CASSSARERSQETQYF

V: TRBV5-4
J: TRBJ2-1
D: TRBD2
size: .
DNA: TGTGCCAGCAGCTTAAATAGCGGGAGCTCCTACAATGAGCAGTTCTTC
CDR3: CASSLNSGSSYNEQFF

V: TRBV7-9
J: TRBJ2-1
D: TRBD2
size: .
DNA: TGTGCCAGCAGCAGGGGACTAGCGGGGCGTTACGATGAGCAGTTCTTC
CDR3: CASSRGLAGRYDEQFF

V: TRBV7-2
J: TRBJ1-2
D: TRBD1
size: .
DNA: TGTGCCAGCAGCCCAGACAGGGGAAATGGCTACACCTTC
CDR3: CASSPDRGNGYTF

V: TRBV27
J: TRBJ1-2
D: .
size: .
DNA: TGTGCCAGCAGTCCGACGGGCTATGGCTACACCTTC
CDR3: CASSPTGYGYTF

V: TRBV19
J: TRBJ1-5
D: TRBD1
size: .
DNA: TGTGCCAGTAGTGGACAGGGACTTAATCAGCCCCAGCATTTT
CDR3: CASSGQGLNQPQHF

V: TRBV7-6
J: TRBJ2-2
D: TRBD2
size: .
DNA: TGTGCCAGCAGCTCAAATGCGGACGGGACTAGCAGTACCGGGGAGCTGTTTTTT
CDR3: CASSSNADGTSSTGELFF

V: TRBV14
J: TRBJ1-6
D: TRBD1
size: .
DNA: TGTGCCAGCAGCCAAAGACAGGGGGATTCACCCCTCCACTTT
CDR3: CASSQRQGDSPLHF

V: TRBV11-2
J: TRBJ2-7
D: .
size: .
DNA: TGTGCCAGCAGCGCGAGTAGCGGAGAATTCTACGAGCAGTACTTC
CDR3: CASSASSGEFYEQYF

V: TRBV29-1
J: TRBJ1-1
D: .
size: .
DNA: TGCAGCGTCGGAAAGGGGGAGAACACTGAAGCTTTCTTT
CDR3: CSVGKGENTEAFF